The 21 T cell receptor beta chains below all came from one sample that was sequenced in a study of regulatory T cells in long-lasting Graves disease. CDR3 regions were amplified by Arm-PCR using iRepertoire HTBI primers to build TCR beta libraries. TCRdb re-called the multiplex PCR reads with MiXCR, one entry per CDR3 protein. The sample carries about 470,000 distinct CDR3 sequences, roughly 17% recorded once. The time point is: newly diagnosed GD, antithyroid drugs for less than 3 months. Scientists built the TCR library using RNA that was extracted from PBMCs. This sample was also put to use in a study of T cells in Graves' hyperthyroidism and ophthalmopathy.

The source was peripheral blood mononuclear cells (PBMCs), collected at new diagnosis, from a patient treated with antithyroid drugs. These receptors were taken from a man aged 35-49 years with Graves disease.

This clonotype was picked up a small number of times. The genes are TRBV9 and TRBJ2-1, with 7 bases fitting TRBD1. V shed 1 base, J shed 2 bases, and the junction held 3 bases outside the gene matches. The CDR3 consists of 15 residues. The germline V gene encodes CDR1 SGDLS and CDR2 YYNGEE. The CDR3 DNA follows: TGTGCCAGCAGCGTATCCCAGGGGGCCTACAATGAGCAGTTCTTC. As protein: CASSVSQGAYNEQFF.

This clonotype was recorded at least ten times. This sequence joins TRBV5-1 and TRBJ2-3; D not certain. Per the germline V gene, CDR1 is SGHRS and CDR2 is YFSETQ. The CDR3 loop spans 16 amino acids. V was pared by 4 bases and J by 0 bases, with 15 bases between. CDR3 amino acids: CASSPHSGASTDTQYF. CDR3 sequence (DNA): TGCGCCAGCAGCCCCCACTCCGGAGCTAGCACAGATACGCAGTATTTT. Supplemented by reference TRBV5-1 and TRBJ2-3, the full variable domain reads KAGVTQTPRYLIKTRGQQVTLSCSPISGHRSVSWYQQTPGQGLQFLFEYFSETQRNKGNFPGRFSGRQFSNSRSEMNVSTLELGDSALYLCASSPHSGASTDTQYFGPGTRLTVL.

This clonotype has at least ten counts. V is TRBV28 and J is TRBJ2-3; 8 bases map to TRBD1. The CDR3 is 15 amino acids. CDR1 is MDHEN, CDR2 SYDVKM, per germline. With 5 bases clipped from V and 6 bases from J, the junction kept 10 bases outside the gene matches. CDR3 nucleotides: TGTGCCAGCAGTCCAGGACAGGGTGGGGATGATACGCAGTATTTT. Residues: CASSPGQGGDDTQYF.

This clonotype was recorded a few times. V gene TRBV11-2 combines with J gene TRBJ2-7, with 11 bases matching TRBD2. The CDR3 contains 14 residues. Germline CDR1 SGHAT, CDR2 FQNNGV. Trimming cost V 0 bases and J 12 bases; bases outside gene matches: 7. The CDR3 sequence: CASSLDRVAGGLYF. Here the CDR3 DNA reads TGTGCCAGCAGCTTAGATAGGGTAGCGGGAGGGCTGTACTTC.

This clonotype showed up just a few times. In nucleotides, the CDR3 is TGTGCCAGCAGCTTACAGGGGGGTGAAGAGACCCAGTACTTC. Protein sequence: CASSLQGGEETQYF. The genes are TRBV7-3 and TRBJ2-5, with a tentative D call TRBD1 (7 bases). Trimming stripped 2 bases from V and 3 bases from J, with 10 bases between. CDR1 is SGHTA, CDR2 FQGTGA, per germline. The CDR3 extends over 14 amino acids.

This clonotype was seen a few times. The chain joins TRBV6-1 to TRBJ2-7; D perhaps matches TRBD2 (6 bases). Trimming took 3 bases from V and 0 from J, leaving 15 bases between them. Germline CDR1 is MNHNS and CDR2 is SASEGT. The CDR3 is made up of 16 amino acids. The CDR3 loop is CASSEEGRFSSYEQYF. In DNA form, the CDR3 reads TGTGCCAGCAGTGAGGAGGGCAGATTTAGCTCCTACGAGCAGTACTTC.

This chain links TRBV7-2 with TRBJ1-2; D gene ambiguous. From germline, CDR1 is SGHTA and CDR2 FQGNSA. Trimming stripped 2 bases from V and 4 bases from J, with 8 bases between. The CDR3 is made up of 13 amino acids. The CDR3 bases are TGTGCCAGCAGCTTAACGACAACCTATGGCTACACCTTC. Residues: CASSLTTTYGYTF.

V is TRBV20-1 and J is TRBJ2-1, with TRBD2 matching 11 bases. CDR3 length equals 14 residues. Trimming cost V 5 bases and J 10 bases; bases outside gene matches: 10. The germline V gene has CDR1 DFQATT and CDR2 SNEGSKA (reference sequence). CDR3 sequence (DNA): TGCAGTGCTTTCGGACTAGCGGGCACACCCGAGCAGTTCTTC. Translation gives CSAFGLAGTPEQFF.

This clonotype was seen many times. This chain links TRBV20-1 with TRBJ2-1, with D possibly being TRBD2 (5 bases). This CDR3 is 17 amino acids long. Germline CDR1 is DFQATT and CDR2 is SNEGSKA (reference sequence). The V and J ends lost 0 bases and 0 bases respectively, with 15 bases between them. Here the CDR3 reads CSARDSGSRSSYNEQFF. The CDR3 bases are TGCAGTGCTAGAGACTCGGGGAGCCGGAGCTCCTACAATGAGCAGTTCTTC.

The chain links TRBV29-1 to TRBJ1-2; D is ambiguous. CDR3 length: 11 residues. Per germline, CDR1 SQVTM and CDR2 ANQGSEA. Trimming stripped 5 bases from V and 1 base from J, with 5 bases between. The CDR3 is CSVRFNYGYTF. In DNA form, the CDR3 reads TGCAGCGTTAGGTTTAACTATGGCTACACCTTC. The whole variable domain, filled in from reference TRBV29-1 and TRBJ1-2, reads SAVISQKPSRDICQRGTSLTIQCQVDSQVTMMFWYRQQPGQSLTLIATANQGSEATYESGFVIDKFPISRPNLTFSTLTVSNMSPEDSSIYLCSVRFNYGYTFGSGTRLTVV.

V is TRBV27 and J is TRBJ2-6, with TRBD1 matching over 12 bases. Looked up from germline, CDR1 is MNHEY and CDR2 is SMNVEV (reference sequence). With V trimmed by 11 bases and J by 0 bases, 14 bases remained unmatched. The CDR3 is 19 amino acids. In DNA, the CDR3 is TGTGCCGAAAGGGACAGGGGGCCTCTATACACCTCTGGGGCCAACGTCCTGACTTTC. It is translated as CAERDRGPLYTSGANVLTF.

This clonotype showed up many times. V is TRBV18 and J is TRBJ2-3, with 8 bases matching TRBD1. In germline, CDR1 is KGHSH, CDR2 LQKENI. This CDR3 region has 15 residues. V was clipped by 6 bases and J by 2 bases; unmatched bases: 7. The CDR3 here is CASSLDREYTDTQYF. For the CDR3, the DNA is TGTGCCAGCTCCCTGGACAGGGAGTACACAGATACGCAGTATTTT.

Ten or more counts support this clonotype. The chain is built from TRBV5-1 and TRBJ2-7; D not certain. Germline V gives CDR1 SGHRS, CDR2 YFSETQ. This CDR3 comprises 14 residues. Trimming stripped 0 bases from V and 2 bases from J, with 9 bases between. The CDR3 spells CASSLVSGAYEQYF. The CDR3, as DNA: TGCGCCAGCAGCTTGGTATCCGGTGCCTACGAGCAGTACTTC.

In its sample, this clonotype was seen a few times. J is TRBJ2-3 and V is TRBV5-5; no reliable D call. V lost 0 bases, J lost 5 bases, and 13 bases lay in between. Germline values: CDR1 SGHKS, CDR2 YYEKEE (reference sequence). The CDR3 is 15 amino acids. Here the CDR3 reads CASSLESARLDTQYF. The CDR3 coding sequence is TGTGCCAGCAGCTTGGAGTCCGCCCGTTTAGATACGCAGTATTTT.

This clonotype was counted many times. The chain has TRBV11-3 and TRBJ2-2; no definite D call. The CDR3 is 13 residues long. The germline V and J ends were trimmed by 4 bases and 7 bases, with 10 bases remaining between them. Germline values: CDR1 SGHNT, CDR2 YENEEA. CDR3 protein: CASSSVPGGELFF. CDR3 sequence (DNA): TGTGCCAGCAGCTCCGTCCCAGGCGGGGAGCTGTTTTTT.

The chain couples TRBV5-1 to TRBJ2-3; a possible D gene is TRBD1 (6 bases). The CDR3 runs to 14 residues. Trimming pared 3 bases from V and 1 base from J, leaving 9 bases between. The germline gives CDR1 SGHRS, CDR2 YFSETQ. CDR3 residues: CASSSGTRTDTQYF. CDR3 DNA: TGCGCCAGCAGCTCCGGGACACGCACAGATACGCAGTATTTT.

Ten or more counts support this clonotype. The CDR3 region is CASSPPRTDTQYF. For the CDR3, the DNA is TGTGCCAGCAGCCCCCCTCGCACAGATACGCAGTATTTT. This chain joins TRBV28 and TRBJ2-3; D is ambiguous. The CDR3 has 13 amino acids. CDR1 and CDR2 (germline): MDHEN, SYDVKM. V was cut by 6 bases and J by 1 base, with 8 bases left in between. Based on the CDR3 plus reference TRBV28 and TRBJ2-3, the full variable domain is DVKVTQSSRYLVKRTGEKVFLECVQDMDHENMFWYRQDPGLGLRLIYFSYDVKMKEKGDIPEGYSVSREKKERFSLILESASTNQTSMYLCASSPPRTDTQYFGPGTRLTVL.

This clonotype was picked up one time. The genes are TRBV7-2 and TRBJ2-5; D gene ambiguous. The germline CDR1 and CDR2 sequences are SGHTA and FQGNSA. Trimming left V 1 base short and J 0 bases short, with 12 bases between. This CDR3 is 16 amino acids long. CDR3 sequence (DNA): TGTGCCAGCAGCTTAGAAAGACGCCTGAACCAAGAGACCCAGTACTTC. As protein: CASSLERRLNQETQYF.

J is TRBJ2-1 and V is TRBV19, with D unclear. The germline V and J ends were trimmed by 10 bases and 0 bases, with 13 bases remaining between them. The germline CDR1 and CDR2 sequences are LNHDA and SQIVND (reference sequence). This CDR3 is 14 amino acids long. The CDR3 DNA follows: TGTGCCACCGAGGACGGTGGCTCCTACAATGAGCAGTTCTTC. It encodes CATEDGGSYNEQFF. The entire variable domain, with the rest obtained from reference TRBV19 and TRBJ2-1, is as follows: DGGITQSPKYLFRKEGQNVTLSCEQNLNHDAMYWYRQDPGQGLRLIYYSQIVNDFQKGDIAEGYSVSREKKESFPLTVTSAQKNPTAFYLCATEDGGSYNEQFFGPGTRLTVL.

This clonotype was seen ten or more times. This rearrangement joins TRBV2 to TRBJ2-5, with a possible D match to TRBD1 (6 bases). Germline V gene lookup returns CDR1 SNHLY and CDR2 FYNNEI. The V end was cut by 7 bases, the J end by 5 bases, with 14 bases between. CDR3 size: 13 residues. CDR3 loop: CASKAGERETQYF. In nucleotides, the CDR3 is TGTGCCAGCAAGGCAGGGGAACGTGAGACCCAGTACTTC. Filled out from reference TRBV2 and TRBJ2-5, the complete variable domain reads EPEVTQTPSHQVTQMGQEVILRCVPISNHLYFYWYRQILGQKVEFLVSFYNNEISEKSEIFDDQFSVERPDGSNFTLKIRSTKLEDSAMYFCASKAGERETQYFGPGTRLLVL.

V and J are TRBV27 and TRBJ2-1; 9 nucleotides agree with TRBD2. Germline V lookup: CDR1 MNHEY, CDR2 SMNVEV (reference sequence). Losses at the gene ends were 6 bases for V and 4 bases for J; bases not matched to a gene: 10. This CDR3 spans 16 amino acids. Here the CDR3 reads CASRTPSGRWYNEQFF. The CDR3 bases are TGTGCCAGCAGAACCCCGAGCGGGAGGTGGTACAATGAGCAGTTCTTC.